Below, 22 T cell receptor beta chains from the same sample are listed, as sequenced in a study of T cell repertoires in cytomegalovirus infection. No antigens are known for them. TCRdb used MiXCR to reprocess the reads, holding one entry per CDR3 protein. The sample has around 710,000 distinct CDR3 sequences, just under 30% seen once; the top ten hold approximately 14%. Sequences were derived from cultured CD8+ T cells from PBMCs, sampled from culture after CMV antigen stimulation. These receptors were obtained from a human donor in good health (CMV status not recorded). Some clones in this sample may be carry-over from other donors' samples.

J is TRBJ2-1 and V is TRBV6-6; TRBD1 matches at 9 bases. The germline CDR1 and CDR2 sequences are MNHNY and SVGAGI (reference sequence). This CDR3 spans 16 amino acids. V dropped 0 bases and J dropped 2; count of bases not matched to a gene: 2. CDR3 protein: CASSYSGQGPYNEQFF. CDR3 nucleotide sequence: TGTGCCAGCAGTTACTCGGGACAGGGCCCCTACAATGAGCAGTTCTTC.

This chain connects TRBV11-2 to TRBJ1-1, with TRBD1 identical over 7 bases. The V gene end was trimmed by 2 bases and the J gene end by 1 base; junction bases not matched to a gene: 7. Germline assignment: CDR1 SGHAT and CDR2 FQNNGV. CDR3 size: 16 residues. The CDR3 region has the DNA TGTGCCAGCAGCTTATGGAAACAGGGGAAGAACACTGAAGCTTTCTTT. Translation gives CASSLWKQGKNTEAFF.

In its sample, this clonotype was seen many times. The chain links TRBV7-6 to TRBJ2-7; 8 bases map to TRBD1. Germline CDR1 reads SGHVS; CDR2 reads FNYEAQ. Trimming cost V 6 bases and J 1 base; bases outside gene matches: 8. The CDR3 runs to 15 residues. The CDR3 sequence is CASSPPGTGSYEQYF. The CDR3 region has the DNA TGTGCCAGCAGTCCCCCCGGGACAGGATCCTACGAGCAGTACTTC.

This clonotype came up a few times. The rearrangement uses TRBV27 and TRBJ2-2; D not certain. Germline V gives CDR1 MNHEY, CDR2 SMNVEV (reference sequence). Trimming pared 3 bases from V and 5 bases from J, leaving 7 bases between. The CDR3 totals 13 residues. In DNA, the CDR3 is TGTGCCAGCAGTTTCCCCCCGACCGGGGAGCTGTTTTTT. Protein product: CASSFPPTGELFF.

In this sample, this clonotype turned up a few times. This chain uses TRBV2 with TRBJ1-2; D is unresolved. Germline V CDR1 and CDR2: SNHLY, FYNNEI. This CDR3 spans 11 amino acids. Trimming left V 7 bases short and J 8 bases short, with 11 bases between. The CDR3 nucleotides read TGTGCCAGCATTATTTATAGGGGCTACACCTTC. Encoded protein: CASIIYRGYTF.

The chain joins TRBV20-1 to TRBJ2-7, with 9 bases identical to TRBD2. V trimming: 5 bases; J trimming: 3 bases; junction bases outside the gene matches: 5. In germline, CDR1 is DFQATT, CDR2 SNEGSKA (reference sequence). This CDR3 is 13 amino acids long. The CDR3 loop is CSAPTSGLYEQYF. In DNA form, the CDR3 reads TGCAGTGCTCCGACTAGCGGCCTCTACGAGCAGTACTTC.

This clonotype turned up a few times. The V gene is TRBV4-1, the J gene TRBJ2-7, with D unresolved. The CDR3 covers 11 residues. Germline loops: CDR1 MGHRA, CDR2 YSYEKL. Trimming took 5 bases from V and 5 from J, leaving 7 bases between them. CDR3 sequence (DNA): TGCGCCAGCAGCGGACGGGACGAGCAGTACTTC. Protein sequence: CASSGRDEQYF.

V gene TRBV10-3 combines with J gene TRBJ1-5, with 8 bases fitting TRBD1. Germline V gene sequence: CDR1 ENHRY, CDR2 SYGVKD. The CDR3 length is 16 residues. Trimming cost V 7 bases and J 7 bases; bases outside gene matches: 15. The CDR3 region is CAINDPDRGGGQPQHF. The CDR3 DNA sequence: TGTGCCATCAACGATCCCGACAGGGGCGGGGGGCAGCCCCAGCATTTT.

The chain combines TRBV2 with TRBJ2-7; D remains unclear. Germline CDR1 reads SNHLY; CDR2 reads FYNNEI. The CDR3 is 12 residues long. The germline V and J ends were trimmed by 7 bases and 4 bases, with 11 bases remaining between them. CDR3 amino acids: CASNLSPYEQYF. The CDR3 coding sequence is TGTGCCAGCAACCTCAGCCCTTACGAGCAGTACTTC. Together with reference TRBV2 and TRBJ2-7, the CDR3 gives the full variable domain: EPEVTQTPSHQVTQMGQEVILRCVPISNHLYFYWYRQILGQKVEFLVSFYNNEISEKSEIFDDQFSVERPDGSNFTLKIRSTKLEDSAMYFCASNLSPYEQYFGPGTRLTVT.

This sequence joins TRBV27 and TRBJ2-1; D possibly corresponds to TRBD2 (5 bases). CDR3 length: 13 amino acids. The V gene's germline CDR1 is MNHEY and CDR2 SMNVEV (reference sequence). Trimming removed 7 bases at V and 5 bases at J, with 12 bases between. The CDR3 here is CASTIGGHNEQFF. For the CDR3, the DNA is TGTGCCAGCACGATTGGCGGGCACAATGAGCAGTTCTTC.

CDR3 loop: CASSYLDPGGLDEQFF. CDR3 nucleotide sequence: TGTGCCAGCAGTTACCTGGACCCAGGGGGTCTTGATGAGCAGTTCTTC. The chain combines TRBV28 with TRBJ2-1; 7 bases match TRBD1. The V gene's germline CDR1 is MDHEN and CDR2 SYDVKM. The CDR3 contains 16 residues. J lost 8 bases, V lost 4 bases, and 14 bases had no gene match.

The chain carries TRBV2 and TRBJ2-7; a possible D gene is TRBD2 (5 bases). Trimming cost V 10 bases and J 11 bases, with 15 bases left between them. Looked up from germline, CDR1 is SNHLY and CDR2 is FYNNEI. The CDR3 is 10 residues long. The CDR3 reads CATSARAEYF. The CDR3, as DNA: TGTGCCACCTCCGCGCGAGCGGAGTACTTC. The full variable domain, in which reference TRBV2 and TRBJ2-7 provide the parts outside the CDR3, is EPEVTQTPSHQVTQMGQEVILRCVPISNHLYFYWYRQILGQKVEFLVSFYNNEISEKSEIFDDQFSVERPDGSNFTLKIRSTKLEDSAMYFCATSARAEYFGPGTRLTVT.

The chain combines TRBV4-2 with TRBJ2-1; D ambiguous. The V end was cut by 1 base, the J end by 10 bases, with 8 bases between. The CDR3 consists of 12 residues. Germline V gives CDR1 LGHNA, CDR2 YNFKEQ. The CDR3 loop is CASSQGFTEQFF. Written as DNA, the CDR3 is TGTGCCAGCAGCCAAGGGTTTACGGAGCAGTTCTTC.

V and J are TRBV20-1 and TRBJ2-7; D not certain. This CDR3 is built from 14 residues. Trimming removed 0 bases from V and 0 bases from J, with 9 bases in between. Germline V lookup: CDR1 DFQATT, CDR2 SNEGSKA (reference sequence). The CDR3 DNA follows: TGCAGTGCTAGAGATAGCCCGCCCTCCTACGAGCAGTACTTC. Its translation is CSARDSPPSYEQYF.

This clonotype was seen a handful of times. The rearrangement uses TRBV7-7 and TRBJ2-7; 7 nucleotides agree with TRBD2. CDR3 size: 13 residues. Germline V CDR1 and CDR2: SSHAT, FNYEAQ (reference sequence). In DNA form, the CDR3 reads TGTGCAGGGCCGGGGGGTCTGAGCTGGGAGCAGTACGTC. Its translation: CAGPGGLSWEQYV.

Written as DNA, the CDR3 is TGTGCCAGCAGCTTAGCAAGCCGACTAGCGGGGGTCGCCAATGAGCAGTTCTTC. Residues: CASSLASRLAGVANEQFF. J is TRBJ2-1 and V is TRBV7-9, with TRBD2 matching over 12 bases. The CDR3 length is 18 residues. Germline-derived CDR1 and CDR2 are SEHNR and FQNEAQ (reference sequence). The V gene end was trimmed by 0 bases and the J gene end by 6 bases; junction bases not matched to a gene: 9.

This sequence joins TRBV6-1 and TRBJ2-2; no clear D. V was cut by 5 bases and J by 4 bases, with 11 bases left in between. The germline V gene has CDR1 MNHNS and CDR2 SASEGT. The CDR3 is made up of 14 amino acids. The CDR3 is CASSYNTATGELFF. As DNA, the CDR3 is TGTGCCAGCAGTTACAACACCGCCACCGGGGAGCTGTTTTTT.

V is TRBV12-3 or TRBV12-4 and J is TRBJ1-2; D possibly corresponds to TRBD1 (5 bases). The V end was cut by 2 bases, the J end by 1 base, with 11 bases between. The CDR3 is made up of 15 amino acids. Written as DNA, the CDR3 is TGTGCCAGCAGTTTACGGGGGAGTTATAACTATGGCTACACCTTC. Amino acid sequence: CASSLRGSYNYGYTF.

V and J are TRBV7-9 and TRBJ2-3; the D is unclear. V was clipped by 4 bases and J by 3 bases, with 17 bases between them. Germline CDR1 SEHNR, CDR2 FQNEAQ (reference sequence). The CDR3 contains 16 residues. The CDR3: CASSSPSADSTDTQYF. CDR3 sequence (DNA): TGTGCCAGCAGCTCCCCCTCAGCCGACTCGACAGATACGCAGTATTTT. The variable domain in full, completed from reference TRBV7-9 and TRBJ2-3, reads DTGVSQNPRHKITKRGQNVTFRCDPISEHNRLYWYRQTLGQGPEFLTYFQNEAQLEKSRLLSDRFSAERPKGSFSTLEIQRTEQGDSAMYLCASSSPSADSTDTQYFGPGTRLTVL.

For the CDR3, the DNA is TGTGCCAGTAGTCTTCTACTAGGATACGAGCAGTACGTC. Translated: CASSLLLGYEQYV. The chain employs TRBV19 and TRBJ2-7; perhaps TRBD2 as D (5 bases). From germline, CDR1 is LNHDA and CDR2 SQIVND (reference sequence). The V and J ends lost 5 bases and 4 bases respectively, with 12 bases between them. CDR3 length: 13 residues.

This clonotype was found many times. CDR3 in DNA: TGCGCCAGCAGTGAGTCGAGGGGAAACACTGAAGCTTTCTTT. It yields the protein CASSESRGNTEAFF. This chain joins TRBV10-1 and TRBJ1-1, with D possibly being TRBD1 (5 bases). There are 14 residues in the CDR3. V was cut by 0 bases and J by 2 bases, with 7 bases left in between. Per the germline V gene, CDR1 is WNHNN and CDR2 is SYGVQD (reference sequence).

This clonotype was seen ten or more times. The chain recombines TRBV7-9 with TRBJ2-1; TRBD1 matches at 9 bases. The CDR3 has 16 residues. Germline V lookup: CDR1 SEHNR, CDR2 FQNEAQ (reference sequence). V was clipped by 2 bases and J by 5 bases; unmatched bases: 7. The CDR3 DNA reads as TGTGCCAGCAGCTTAAGCCCGGGACAGGGACACAATGAGCAGTTCTTC. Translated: CASSLSPGQGHNEQFF.